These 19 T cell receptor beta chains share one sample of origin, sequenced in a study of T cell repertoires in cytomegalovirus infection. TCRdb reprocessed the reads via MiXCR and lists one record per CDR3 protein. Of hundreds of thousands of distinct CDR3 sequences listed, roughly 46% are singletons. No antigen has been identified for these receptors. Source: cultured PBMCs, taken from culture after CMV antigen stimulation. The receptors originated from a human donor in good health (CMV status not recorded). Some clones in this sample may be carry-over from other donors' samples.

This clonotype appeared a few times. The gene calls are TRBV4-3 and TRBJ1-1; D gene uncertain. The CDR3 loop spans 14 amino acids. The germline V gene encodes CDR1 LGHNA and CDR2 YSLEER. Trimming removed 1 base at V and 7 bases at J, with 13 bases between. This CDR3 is CASSQVPFGFEAFF. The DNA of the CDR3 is TGCGCCAGCAGCCAAGTTCCCTTCGGGTTTGAAGCTTTCTTT.

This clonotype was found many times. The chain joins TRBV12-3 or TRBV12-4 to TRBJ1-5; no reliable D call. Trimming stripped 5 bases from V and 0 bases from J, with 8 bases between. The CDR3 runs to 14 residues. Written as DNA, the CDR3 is TGTGCCAGCAGTCCCGGGGATAGCAATCAGCCCCAGCATTTT. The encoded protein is CASSPGDSNQPQHF.

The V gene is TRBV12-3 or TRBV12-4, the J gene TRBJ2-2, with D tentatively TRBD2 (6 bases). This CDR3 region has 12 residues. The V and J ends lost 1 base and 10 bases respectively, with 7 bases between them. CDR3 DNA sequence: TGTGCCAGCAGTTTAGGCGGGAAGGAGCTGTTTTTT. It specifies CASSLGGKELFF.

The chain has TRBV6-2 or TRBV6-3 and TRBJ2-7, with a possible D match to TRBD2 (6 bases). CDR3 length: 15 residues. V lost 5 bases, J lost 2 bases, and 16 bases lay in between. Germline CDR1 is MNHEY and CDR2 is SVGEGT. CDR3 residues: CASSPSGTPTYEQYF. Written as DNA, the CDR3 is TGTGCCAGCAGTCCCTCCGGGACTCCTACCTACGAGCAGTACTTC.

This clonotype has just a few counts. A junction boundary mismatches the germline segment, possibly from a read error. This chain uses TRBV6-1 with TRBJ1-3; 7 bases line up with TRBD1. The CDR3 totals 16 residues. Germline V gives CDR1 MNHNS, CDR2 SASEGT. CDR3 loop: CAGSKLQGYSGNTIYF. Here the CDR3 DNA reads TGTGCCGGCAGTAAATTACAGGGGTATTCTGGAAACACCATATATTTT.

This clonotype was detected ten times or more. CDR3 sequence: CASSLGYAGPLTGELFF. As DNA, the CDR3 is TGTGCCAGCAGCTTAGGCTACGCGGGACCTCTCACCGGGGAGCTGTTTTTT. J is TRBJ2-2 and V is TRBV7-8; TRBD2 might be the D (6 bases). Germline-derived CDR1 and CDR2 are SGHVS and FQNEAQ. The CDR3 covers 17 residues. The germline V and J ends were trimmed by 1 base and 4 bases, with 16 bases remaining between them. The full variable domain, with the rest looked up from reference TRBV7-8 and TRBJ2-2, is GAGVSQSPRYKVAKRGQDVALRCDPISGHVSLFWYQQALGQGPEFLTYFQNEAQLDKSGLPSDRFFAERPEGSVSTLKIQRTQQEDSAVYLCASSLGYAGPLTGELFFGEGSRLTVL.

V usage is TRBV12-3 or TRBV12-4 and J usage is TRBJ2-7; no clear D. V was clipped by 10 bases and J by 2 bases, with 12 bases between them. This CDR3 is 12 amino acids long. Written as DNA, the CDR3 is TGTGCCACCTCACGCAGAGCCTACGAGCAGTACTTC. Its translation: CATSRRAYEQYF.

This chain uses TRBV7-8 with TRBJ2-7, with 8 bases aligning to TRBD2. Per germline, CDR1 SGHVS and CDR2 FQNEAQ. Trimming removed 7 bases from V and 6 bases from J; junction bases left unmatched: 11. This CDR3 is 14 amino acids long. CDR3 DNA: TGTGCCAGCACCCGGAGCGGGAGAGTTGCCGAGCAGTACTTC. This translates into CASTRSGRVAEQYF.

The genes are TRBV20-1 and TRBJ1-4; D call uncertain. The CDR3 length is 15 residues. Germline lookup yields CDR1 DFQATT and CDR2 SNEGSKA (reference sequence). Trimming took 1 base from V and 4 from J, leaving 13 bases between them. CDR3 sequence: CSARVAPRGNEKLFF. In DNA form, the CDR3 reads TGCAGTGCTAGAGTCGCCCCCCGGGGTAATGAAAAACTGTTTTTT.

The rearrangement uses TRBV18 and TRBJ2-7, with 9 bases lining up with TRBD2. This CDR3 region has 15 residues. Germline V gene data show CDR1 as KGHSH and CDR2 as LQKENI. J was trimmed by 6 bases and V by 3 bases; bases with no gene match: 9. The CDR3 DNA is TGTGCCAGCTCACCGACGCGGGAGGGCTTTCTCGAGCAGTACTTC. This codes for CASSPTREGFLEQYF.

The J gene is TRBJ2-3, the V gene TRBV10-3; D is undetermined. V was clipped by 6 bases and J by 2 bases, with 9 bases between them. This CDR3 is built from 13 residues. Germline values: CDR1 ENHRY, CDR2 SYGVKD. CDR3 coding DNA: TGTGCCATCAGAGGGCAGGACACAGATACGCAGTATTTT. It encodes CAIRGQDTDTQYF.

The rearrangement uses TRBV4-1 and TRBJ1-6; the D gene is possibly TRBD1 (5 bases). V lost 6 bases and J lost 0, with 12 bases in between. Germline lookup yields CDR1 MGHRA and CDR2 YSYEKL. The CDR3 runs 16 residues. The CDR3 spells CASRRDRSSYNSPLHF. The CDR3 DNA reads TGCGCCAGCAGAAGGGACCGAAGCTCCTATAATTCACCCCTCCACTTT.

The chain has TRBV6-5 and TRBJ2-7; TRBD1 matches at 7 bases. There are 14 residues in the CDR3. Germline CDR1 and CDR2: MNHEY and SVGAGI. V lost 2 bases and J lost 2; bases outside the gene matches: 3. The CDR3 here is CASSYTGTAYEQYF. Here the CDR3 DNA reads TGTGCCAGCAGTTACACCGGGACAGCCTACGAGCAGTACTTC.

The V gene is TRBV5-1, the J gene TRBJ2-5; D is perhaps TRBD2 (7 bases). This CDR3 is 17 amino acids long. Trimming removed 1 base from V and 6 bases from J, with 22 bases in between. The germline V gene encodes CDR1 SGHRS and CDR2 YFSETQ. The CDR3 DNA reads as TGCGCCAGCAGCTTGTCCCCGGGGGCGGGAGCTATGAAGACCCAGTACTTC. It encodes CASSLSPGAGAMKTQYF.

The CDR3 DNA reads TGTGCCAGCAGTTTCGGGGACAGTCTGGGAGCGGCCAATCAGCCCCAGCATTTT. Translation gives CASSFGDSLGAANQPQHF. The chain couples TRBV12-3 or TRBV12-4 to TRBJ1-5; 7 bases agree with TRBD1. Trimming removed 3 bases from V and 3 bases from J; junction bases left unmatched: 14. The CDR3 is made up of 18 amino acids.

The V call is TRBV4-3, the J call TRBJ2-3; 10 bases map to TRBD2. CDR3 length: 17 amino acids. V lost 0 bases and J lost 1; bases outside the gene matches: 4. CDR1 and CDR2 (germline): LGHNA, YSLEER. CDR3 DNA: TGCGCCAGCAGCCAAGATCGAGCGGGAGGGGGCACAGATACGCAGTATTTT. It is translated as CASSQDRAGGGTDTQYF.

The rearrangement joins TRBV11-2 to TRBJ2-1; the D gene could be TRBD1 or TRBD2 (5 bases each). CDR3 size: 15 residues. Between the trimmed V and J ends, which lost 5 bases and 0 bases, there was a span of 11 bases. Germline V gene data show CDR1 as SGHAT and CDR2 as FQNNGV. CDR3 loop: CASSPLGVSYNEQFF. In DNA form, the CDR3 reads TGTGCCAGCAGCCCCCTGGGGGTCTCCTACAATGAGCAGTTCTTC.

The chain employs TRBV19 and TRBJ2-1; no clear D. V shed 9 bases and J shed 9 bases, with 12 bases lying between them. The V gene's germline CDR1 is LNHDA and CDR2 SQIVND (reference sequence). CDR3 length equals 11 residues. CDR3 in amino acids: CASTSVGEQFF. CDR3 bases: TGTGCCAGCACCAGCGTTGGTGAGCAGTTCTTC. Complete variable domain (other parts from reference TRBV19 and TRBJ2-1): DGGITQSPKYLFRKEGQNVTLSCEQNLNHDAMYWYRQDPGQGLRLIYYSQIVNDFQKGDIAEGYSVSREKKESFPLTVTSAQKNPTAFYLCASTSVGEQFFGPGTRLTVL.

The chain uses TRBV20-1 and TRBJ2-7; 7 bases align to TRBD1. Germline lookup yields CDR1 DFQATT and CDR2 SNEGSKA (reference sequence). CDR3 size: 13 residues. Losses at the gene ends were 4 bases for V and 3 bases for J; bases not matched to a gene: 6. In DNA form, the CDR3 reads TGCAGTGCTATCCGGGACAGCTTCTACGAGCAGTACTTC. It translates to CSAIRDSFYEQYF.